These 30 T cell receptor beta chains were sequenced from one sample in a study of hypomethylating agent response in myelodysplastic syndrome. TCRdb keeps only in-frame clones here, not all; method: immunoSEQ multiplex PCR. The sample carries fewer than 7,000 clones, 82% recorded once. Sequenced here: bone marrow, sampled before or after starting hypomethylating agent treatment for myelodysplastic syndrome (not recorded which). The receptors stem from a human donor with myelodysplastic syndrome.

The V call is TRBV5-4, the J call TRBJ1-2; D perhaps matches TRBD1 (5 bases). The CDR3 sequence is 19 residues long. The V and J ends lost 5 bases and 0 bases respectively, with 26 bases between them. Germline V lookup: CDR1 SGHNT, CDR2 YYREEE (reference sequence). The CDR3 nucleotides are TGTGCCAGCAGGATCCGGGGCCTGGCGGCGACCAGCCCTAACTATGGCTACACCTTC. Its protein is CASRIRGLAATSPNYGYTF.

The V and J genes are TRBV30 and TRBJ1-1; weak D call: TRBD1 (5 bases). There are 13 residues in the CDR3. Germline V CDR1 and CDR2: GTSNPN, SVGIG (reference sequence). V was pared by 3 bases and J by 3 bases, with 11 bases between. The CDR3 DNA follows: TGTGCCTGGAGGGACACAGGAGACACTGAAGCTTTCTTT. As protein: CAWRDTGDTEAFF.

The gene calls are TRBV23-1 and TRBJ1-5, with D maybe TRBD1 (5 bases). TRBV23-1 carries the ORF label, with uncertain function. The CDR3 consists of 15 residues. V lost 7 bases, J lost 3 bases, and 16 bases lay in between. The CDR3 bases are TGCGCCAGCACTATGGGGGGGAGAATCAATCAGCCCCAGCATTTT. This codes for CASTMGGRINQPQHF.

This clone was found a few times. This rearrangement joins TRBV2 to TRBJ1-2; a possible D gene is TRBD1 (5 bases). There are 13 residues in the CDR3. CDR1 and CDR2 (germline): SNHLY, FYNNEI. The V end was cut by 0 bases, the J end by 8 bases, with 10 bases between. CDR3 nucleotides: TGTGCCAGCAGTGAAGCTAGGGACGGCGGCTACACCTTC. Translation gives CASSEARDGGYTF.

The chain recombines TRBV6-4 with TRBJ2-3; D call uncertain. Trimming left V 0 bases short and J 4 bases short, with 8 bases between. The CDR3 loop spans 14 amino acids. Germline assignment: CDR1 MRHNA and CDR2 SNTAGT. CDR3 amino acids: CASSDSSAADTQYF. The CDR3 DNA reads TGTGCCAGCAGTGACTCGAGTGCGGCAGATACGCAGTATTTT.

The chain links TRBV5-1 to TRBJ2-5, with D unresolved. Trimming removed 2 bases at V and 5 bases at J, with 16 bases between. CDR1 and CDR2 (germline): SGHRS, YFSETQ. The CDR3 covers 15 residues. The CDR3 sequence: CASSFQATMGETQYF. DNA of the CDR3: TGCGCCAGCAGCTTCCAGGCTACCATGGGGGAGACCCAGTACTTC.

This chain connects TRBV5-1 to TRBJ1-6; D gene unclear. Germline V lookup: CDR1 SGHRS, CDR2 YFSETQ. V lost 0 bases and J lost 8, with 12 bases in between. The CDR3 is 15 residues long. The CDR3 DNA follows: TGCGCCAGCAGCTTGGACGGACCTGGGGATTCACCCCTCCACTTT. This translates into CASSLDGPGDSPLHF.

The rearrangement joins TRBV6-1 to TRBJ1-1; no definite D call. The CDR3 length is 13 residues. Per the germline V gene, CDR1 is MNHNS and CDR2 is SASEGT. Deletions cut 2 bases from V and 1 base from J, with 5 bases between. The DNA of the CDR3 is TGTGCCAGCAGTGAATCGGGGAACACTGAAGCTTTCTTT. Translated, it gives CASSESGNTEAFF.

This clone has just one count. The chain carries TRBV29-1 and TRBJ1-1; D uncertain. The CDR3 extends over 14 amino acids. Trimming removed 4 bases from V and 1 base from J, with 13 bases in between. Germline CDR1 and CDR2: SQVTM and ANQGSEA. The CDR3 DNA follows: TGCAGCGTTGTCGTAGGGTCTAGGAACACTGAAGCTTTCTTT. Translated, it gives CSVVVGSRNTEAFF.

The chain recombines TRBV30 with TRBJ2-5; no definite D call. Trimming took 1 base from V and 5 from J, leaving 8 bases between them. This CDR3 is 12 amino acids long. Germline V gene lookup returns CDR1 GTSNPN and CDR2 SVGIG (reference sequence). This CDR3 is CAWSGVTETQYF. In nucleotides, the CDR3 is TGTGCCTGGAGTGGGGTAACGGAGACCCAGTACTTC.

The CDR3 protein is CASSSISGGNEQFF. Here the CDR3 DNA reads TGTGCCAGCAGCTCTATCTCAGGAGGCAATGAGCAGTTCTTC. The genes are TRBV28 and TRBJ2-1; D may be TRBD2 (5 bases). Trimming cost V 6 bases and J 6 bases, with 15 bases left between them. Germline CDR1 and CDR2: MDHEN and SYDVKM. CDR3 length: 14 residues.

The V and J genes are TRBV5-5 and TRBJ1-4; D call uncertain. V was trimmed by 6 bases and J by 7 bases, leaving 13 bases between them. The germline gives CDR1 SGHKS, CDR2 YYEKEE (reference sequence). This CDR3 has 13 residues. CDR3 sequence (DNA): TGTGCCAGCACCCTCTATGGACGTGAAAAACTGTTTTTT. Its translation: CASTLYGREKLFF.

The chain recombines TRBV9 with TRBJ2-3; 8 bases are shared with TRBD2. The J segment lost 6 bases and the V segment lost 3 bases, leaving 12 bases of the junction unmatched. The CDR3 has 16 residues. Germline CDR1 and CDR2: SGDLS and YYNGEE. The DNA for the CDR3 is TGTGCCAGCAGCGACCGGGAGGGCGGGGGGTTGGATACGCAGTATTTT. It translates to CASSDREGGGLDTQYF.

The chain employs TRBV5-1 and TRBJ2-2, with D possibly being TRBD1 (5 bases). CDR1 is SGHRS and CDR2 is YFSETQ in the germline V gene. The CDR3 has 15 residues. Trimming cost V 4 bases and J 4 bases, with 14 bases left between them. The CDR3 region has the DNA TGCGCCAGCAGCGCCAGGGCTGGCTCCACCGGGGAGCTGTTTTTT. Translating gives CASSARAGSTGELFF.

The rearrangement links TRBV6-6 to TRBJ2-5; 7 bases line up with TRBD2. Trimming at V came to 1 base and at J to 2 bases, leaving 7 bases not matched to a gene. Germline CDR1 is MNHNY and CDR2 is SVGAGI (reference sequence). This CDR3 comprises 16 residues. Here the CDR3 DNA reads TGTGCCAGCAGTTACTTTGTGGGGGGGTTTCAAGAGACCCAGTACTTC. Residues: CASSYFVGGFQETQYF.

The V gene is TRBV5-1, the J gene TRBJ2-1; TRBD1 agrees at 7 bases. With V trimmed by 0 bases and J by 7 bases, 7 bases remained unmatched. The CDR3 totals 15 residues. Germline CDR1 and CDR2: SGHRS and YFSETQ. The CDR3 DNA sequence: TGCGCCAGCAGCTTGGGGCAGGGGGATGTGAATGAGCAGTTCTTC. Translated: CASSLGQGDVNEQFF.

The rearrangement uses TRBV19 and TRBJ2-6; TRBD1 matches 7 bases. V gave up 4 bases and J gave up 0 bases; unmatched junction bases: 6. CDR1 and CDR2 (germline): LNHDA, SQIVND (reference sequence). The CDR3 totals 17 residues. CDR3 sequence: CASSTTGAGSGANVLTF. DNA for the CDR3: TGTGCCAGTAGTACCACAGGGGCCGGCTCTGGGGCCAACGTCCTGACTTTC.

CDR3 nucleotide sequence: TGCGCCAGCAGCTTGGCCGTTAGGGGGACACGGGCTAACTATGGCTACACCTTC. It codes for CASSLAVRGTRANYGYTF. The J gene is TRBJ1-2, the V gene TRBV5-1; D might be TRBD1 (6 bases). Germline V lookup: CDR1 SGHRS, CDR2 YFSETQ. The CDR3 covers 18 residues. Trimming took off 0 bases at V and 0 bases at J, with 18 bases between the two ends.

The genes are TRBV5-1 and TRBJ2-2, with D unresolved. The germline gives CDR1 SGHRS, CDR2 YFSETQ. This CDR3 region has 14 residues. Trimming took off 1 base at V and 5 bases at J, with 9 bases between the two ends. CDR3 nucleotide sequence: TGCGCCAGCAGCTTGTACGCCGGGACCGGGGAGCTGTTTTTT. Its translation is CASSLYAGTGELFF.

The V call is TRBV27, the J call TRBJ2-1; D could derive from TRBD1 or TRBD2 (5 bases each). The V gene lost 6 bases and the J gene lost 2 bases, with 20 bases spanning the gap. In germline, CDR1 is MNHEY, CDR2 SMNVEV (reference sequence). The CDR3 is 17 amino acids. This CDR3 reads CASSPGWGSAAYNEQFF. The CDR3 DNA reads TGTGCCAGCAGCCCCGGCTGGGGGTCAGCAGCCTACAATGAGCAGTTCTTC.

The genes are TRBV5-6 and TRBJ2-7; 10 bases are shared with TRBD2. The germline V gene has CDR1 SGHDT and CDR2 YYEEEE. V was pared by 3 bases and J by 3 bases, with 3 bases of the junction left unmatched. This CDR3 contains 14 residues. CDR3 sequence (DNA): TGTGCCAGCAGCTGGGGACTAGCGTTCTACGAGCAGTACTTC. Its protein product is CASSWGLAFYEQYF.

The chain carries TRBV7-8 and TRBJ2-5; 7 bases match TRBD2. CDR1 SGHVS and CDR2 FQNEAQ come from the germline V gene. The J segment lost 1 base and the V segment lost 4 bases, leaving 0 bases of the junction unmatched. This CDR3 contains 13 residues. The CDR3 sequence: CASSWEGQETQYF. The CDR3 nucleotides are TGTGCCAGCAGCTGGGAGGGCCAAGAGACCCAGTACTTC. Based on the CDR3 plus reference TRBV7-8 and TRBJ2-5, the full variable domain is GAGVSQSPRYKVAKRGQDVALRCDPISGHVSLFWYQQALGQGPEFLTYFQNEAQLDKSGLPSDRFFAERPEGSVSTLKIQRTQQEDSAVYLCASSWEGQETQYFGPGTRLLVL.

The chain carries TRBV30 and TRBJ2-2; D may match TRBD1 or TRBD2 (5 bases each). V dropped 0 bases and J dropped 6 bases, with 5 bases sitting between them. CDR1 GTSNPN and CDR2 SVGIG come from the germline V gene (reference sequence). CDR3 length equals 12 residues. This CDR3 reads CAWSVGAGELFF. In nucleotides, the CDR3 is TGTGCCTGGAGTGTGGGGGCCGGGGAGCTGTTTTTT.

V and J are TRBV5-5 and TRBJ2-7, with D possibly being TRBD2 (5 bases). This CDR3 is built from 16 residues. Germline CDR1 and CDR2: SGHKS and YYEKEE (reference sequence). V shed 3 bases and J shed 0 bases, with 16 bases lying between them. The CDR3 sequence: CASSWGEDRSSYEQYF. CDR3 sequence (DNA): TGTGCCAGCAGCTGGGGAGAGGATCGTAGCTCCTACGAGCAGTACTTC.

The chain couples TRBV19 to TRBJ2-2, with D tentatively TRBD1 (5 bases). The germline V gene encodes CDR1 LNHDA and CDR2 SQIVND (reference sequence). Trimming stripped 11 bases from V and 4 bases from J, with 17 bases between. This CDR3 is built from 14 residues. The DNA of the CDR3 is TGTGCCTCTTCGGACATCCGCTCCACCGGGGAGCTGTTTTTT. It is translated as CASSDIRSTGELFF.

J is TRBJ1-1 and V is TRBV6-1; TRBD1 is a possible D gene (5 bases). The V gene's germline CDR1 is MNHNS and CDR2 SASEGT. V was shortened by 2 bases and J by 0 bases, with 10 bases between the two germline ends. The CDR3 is made up of 15 amino acids. In DNA form, the CDR3 reads TGTGCCAGCAGTGAATCCGGGGGGATGAACACTGAAGCTTTCTTT. Amino acids: CASSESGGMNTEAFF.

The chain joins TRBV7-2 to TRBJ2-3; 9 bases align to TRBD2. V dropped 1 base and J dropped 14; count of bases not matched to a gene: 10. CDR1 and CDR2 (germline): SGHTA, FQGNSA. The CDR3 is made up of 14 amino acids. The CDR3 loop is CASSLGGSGTSLYF. Written as DNA, the CDR3 is TGTGCCAGCAGCTTAGGGGGGTCGGGGACTAGCCTGTATTTT.

The chain employs TRBV5-1 and TRBJ1-2; maybe TRBD1 (5 bases). V dropped 2 bases and J dropped 4 bases, with 18 bases sitting between them. In germline, CDR1 is SGHRS, CDR2 YFSETQ. This CDR3 spans 16 amino acids. This CDR3 reads CASSFSAGSPSYGYTF. The CDR3 DNA reads as TGCGCCAGCAGCTTCTCCGCAGGGAGTCCTAGCTATGGCTACACCTTC.

In this sample, this clone turned up a few times. The genes are TRBV5-4 and TRBJ2-4; weak D call: TRBD1 (5 bases). CDR1 SGHNT and CDR2 YYREEE come from the germline V gene (reference sequence). The V and J ends lost 4 bases and 0 bases respectively, with 11 bases between them. The CDR3 contains 15 residues. CDR3 coding DNA: TGTGCCAGCAGCCTAAGGGGTTTAGCCAAAAACATTCAGTACTTC. Amino acids: CASSLRGLAKNIQYF.

The V call is TRBV5-1, the J call TRBJ2-1, with TRBD2 identical over 7 bases. V shed 4 bases, J shed 9 bases, and the junction held 13 bases outside the gene matches. The germline gives CDR1 SGHRS, CDR2 YFSETQ. The CDR3 consists of 15 residues. In nucleotides, the CDR3 is TGCGCCAGCAGCCCTGAGACTAGCCCAAAGGGTGAGCAGTTCTTC. It codes for CASSPETSPKGEQFF.